This T cell receptor (beta chain) was retrieved from a study of blood T cell repertoires in COVID-19. This clone was observed a handful of times. The table came from immunoSEQ multiplex PCR; TCRdb's copy has only in-frame clones and leaves some out. The sample shows 110,000 or so clones, 60% to 85% of them seen only once. With 1 base removed from V and 0 bases from J, the gap between germline ends came to 7 bases. CDR1 and CDR2 from the germline V gene are SGHTA and FQGNSA. The CDR3 runs to 16 residues. Material: peripheral blood. The chain has TRBV7-2 and TRBJ2-6; no firm D call. The origin of this receptor is a woman aged 40-49 years with acute or convalescent COVID-19. In nucleotides, the CDR3 is TGTGCCAGCAGCTTAGACAGCCTCTCTGGGGCCAACGTCCTGACTTTC. Translating it yields CASSLDSLSGANVLTF.